This T cell receptor (beta chain) was profiled in a study of T-cell memory formation after mild COVID-19. One entry per CDR3 protein, called by TCRdb with MiXCR from the 5' RACE reads. The sample comprises 450,000 to 650,000 distinct CDR3 sequences, over 15% of which are singletons, and around 12% rests with the top ten. Whole-study findings and limits: Contracting clones, day 15 to 85, had balanced CD4/CD8, and later expanders favored CD4+. Clones from the second wave (peaking day 37) had unconfirmed SARS-CoV-2 specificity. Within pre-infection memory, some responding clones were found, suggesting cross-reactive memory joined.

Germline assignment: CDR1 LGHDT and CDR2 YNNKEL (reference sequence). V lost 4 bases, J lost 6 bases, and 10 bases stayed unmatched. The CDR3 is 15 residues long. About this clonotype itself: Antigen: not known.

The specimen sequenced was PBMCs or a T cell subset sorted from them (not recorded which). The receptor was derived from an adult woman who had mild COVID-19 (a few samples of this study predate the infection). Cell type and time point are not known. The chain carries TRBV3-1 and TRBJ2-7, with 9 nucleotides matching TRBD1. CDR3 sequence: CASSLYPGQGREQYF. CDR3 DNA: TGTGCCAGCAGCCTGTATCCGGGACAGGGCCGCGAGCAGTACTTC.